This T cell receptor (beta chain) was recorded in a study of shared T cell receptors in the human thymus. Measured with immunoSEQ multiplex PCR; TCRdb has only the in-frame clones, and not every one. The table has hundreds of thousands of clones, around 87% seen once; the top ten hold 0.0094%. The CDR3 extends over 13 amino acids. The germline V gene encodes CDR1 SGHDT and CDR2 YYEEEE. V was pared by 6 bases and J by 5 bases, with 14 bases between. These records were also assigned to another study, of human thymus T cells. That work adds: Each of the donors was a healthy Finnish infant who was undergoing open corrective cardiac surgery for congenital heart defects. Resections obtained during corrective heart surgery supplied the thymus tissue. Thymic and blood repertoires appeared to show biased V and J gene usage. Thymic repertoires overlap heavily among unrelated individuals, related research has reported.

The V call is TRBV5-6, the J call TRBJ2-5; a possible D gene is TRBD2 (5 bases). The specimen sequenced was thymocytes. The clonotype was recovered from a boy under two years old with a congenital heart defect. The DNA of the CDR3 is TGTGCCAGCAACCGCGCGGGCGCGGAGACCCAGTACTTC. It yields the protein CASNRAGAETQYF. The full variable domain, completed using reference TRBV5-6 and TRBJ2-5, is DAGVTQSPTHLIKTRGQQVTLRCSPKSGHDTVSWYQQALGQGPQFIFQYYEEEERQRGNFPDRFSGHQFPNYSSELNVNALLLGDSALYLCASNRAGAETQYFGPGTRLLVL.